The 27 T cell receptor beta chains below come from one sample, sequenced in a study of blood T cell repertoires in COVID-19. Libraries were prepared by immunoSEQ multiplex PCR; TCRdb keeps only in-frame clonotypes and omits some of them. This sample has 330,000 or so clones; about 90% occur once, and the top ten carry about 2.1%. Source material: PBMCs or T cells enriched from blood (not recorded which). The origin of the receptors is a man aged 35 to 55 in a cohort exposed to, infected with or recovered from COVID-19 (not recorded which).

The chain combines TRBV5-1 with TRBJ2-2; D unclear. The V and J ends lost 2 bases and 5 bases respectively, with 4 bases between them. Germline CDR1 reads SGHRS; CDR2 reads YFSETQ. The CDR3 has 12 amino acids. The CDR3 DNA reads as TGCGCCAGCAGCTTCTCGACCGGGGAGCTGTTTTTT. Protein product: CASSFSTGELFF.

This clone was counted a single time. The chain has TRBV2 and TRBJ1-1; TRBD1 agrees at 9 bases. CDR3 length equals 14 residues. The ends lost 4 bases at V and 6 bases at J; junction bases unmatched: 6. The germline V gene encodes CDR1 SNHLY and CDR2 FYNNEI. CDR3 sequence reads: CASSGGTGYAEAFF. The CDR3 DNA sequence: TGTGCCAGCAGTGGTGGGACAGGGTACGCTGAAGCTTTCTTT. Using reference TRBV2 and TRBJ1-1 for the parts outside the CDR3, the full variable domain is EPEVTQTPSHQVTQMGQEVILRCVPISNHLYFYWYRQILGQKVEFLVSFYNNEISEKSEIFDDQFSVERPDGSNFTLKIRSTKLEDSAMYFCASSGGTGYAEAFFGQGTRLTVV.

This clone has a handful of counts. The V call is TRBV6-5, the J call TRBJ2-2, with TRBD1 matching 10 bases. Unmatched junction bases numbered 7, after V lost 8 bases and J lost 7 bases. The CDR3 loop spans 14 amino acids. CDR1 and CDR2 from the germline V gene are MNHEY and SVGAGI. CDR3 amino acids: CASVGQGSGGELFF. Here the CDR3 DNA reads TGTGCCAGCGTGGGACAGGGGAGTGGCGGGGAGCTGTTTTTT.

V and J are TRBV7-9 and TRBJ1-5, with TRBD1 matching 7 bases. J was trimmed by 4 bases and V by 3 bases; bases with no gene match: 3. Germline V gives CDR1 SEHNR, CDR2 FQNEAQ (reference sequence). CDR3 length equals 14 residues. The CDR3 DNA reads TGTGCCAGCAGCTTCCAGGGGGGTAATCAGCCCCAGCATTTT. Translated: CASSFQGGNQPQHF.

The chain is built from TRBV15 and TRBJ1-4; 7 bases are a match to TRBD1. The CDR3 sequence is 16 residues long. Germline V CDR1 and CDR2: LNHNV, YYDKDF (reference sequence). V gave up 5 bases and J gave up 8 bases; unmatched junction bases: 14. CDR3 DNA: TGTGCCACCAGCGGAGGACAGGCTCGGCCGGGGGAAAAACTGTTTTTT. Translated: CATSGGQARPGEKLFF.

The V and J genes are TRBV2 and TRBJ2-2; D is possibly TRBD1 (6 bases). CDR1 SNHLY and CDR2 FYNNEI come from the germline V gene. V was trimmed by 5 bases and J by 0 bases, leaving 10 bases between them. The CDR3 consists of 15 residues. CDR3 nucleotide sequence: TGTGCCAGCAGTTCCGGGACAACGAACACCGGGGAGCTGTTTTTT. Translating it yields CASSSGTTNTGELFF.

The chain links TRBV11-2 to TRBJ1-1; no definite D call. This CDR3 is built from 12 residues. The germline V gene encodes CDR1 SGHAT and CDR2 FQNNGV. Trimming took off 7 bases at V and 7 bases at J, with 13 bases between the two ends. The CDR3 bases are TGTGCCAGCAAATTGGAGGGAGGTGAAGCTTTCTTT. It is translated as CASKLEGGEAFF.

V is TRBV30 and J is TRBJ2-2; 11 nucleotides align to TRBD2. CDR3 size: 16 residues. Germline CDR1 and CDR2: GTSNPN and SVGIG (reference sequence). J was trimmed by 4 bases and V by 6 bases; bases with no gene match: 10. This CDR3 is CACTTSGTSGTGELFF. The CDR3 bases are TGTGCCTGCACGACCTCTGGGACTAGCGGCACCGGGGAGCTGTTTTTT. Full variable domain (outside the CDR3, taken from reference TRBV30 and TRBJ2-2): SQTIHQWPATLVQPVGSPLSLECTVEGTSNPNLYWYRQAAGRGLQLLFYSVGIGQISSEVPQNLSASRPQDRQFILSSKKLLLSDSGFYLCACTTSGTSGTGELFFGEGSRLTVL.

CDR3 sequence reads: CASSLTDRLSYEQYF. The CDR3 region has the DNA TGTGCCAGCAGCCTGACGGACAGGCTTTCCTACGAGCAGTACTTC. The rearrangement joins TRBV7-9 to TRBJ2-7; the match to TRBD1 covers 7 bases. The CDR3 runs to 15 residues. Trimming removed 5 bases from V and 1 base from J; junction bases left unmatched: 8. Germline V gives CDR1 SEHNR, CDR2 FQNEAQ (reference sequence). The full variable domain, in which reference TRBV7-9 and TRBJ2-7 provide the parts outside the CDR3, is DTGVSQNPRHKITKRGQNVTFRCDPISEHNRLYWYRQTLGQGPEFLTYFQNEAQLEKSRLLSDRFSAERPKGSFSTLEIQRTEQGDSAMYLCASSLTDRLSYEQYFGPGTRLTVT.

The V call is TRBV18, the J call TRBJ2-7, with TRBD1 matching 7 bases. V trimming: 4 bases; J trimming: 0 bases; junction bases outside the gene matches: 6. CDR1 and CDR2 (germline): KGHSH, LQKENI. This CDR3 contains 15 residues. CDR3 coding DNA: TGTGCCAGCTCACAACAAGGGGGCTACTCCTACGAGCAGTACTTC. Encoded protein: CASSQQGGYSYEQYF.

The V gene is TRBV27, the J gene TRBJ2-5, with D perhaps matching TRBD1 (8 bases). This CDR3 comprises 15 residues. Trimming removed 8 bases from V and 6 bases from J, with 22 bases in between. Germline V gene lookup returns CDR1 MNHEY and CDR2 SMNVEV (reference sequence). CDR3: CASSQGAGDWKTQYF. The DNA of the CDR3 is TGTGCCAGCTCTCAGGGGGCGGGAGACTGGAAGACCCAGTACTTC.

The chain recombines TRBV5-1 with TRBJ1-5, with 9 bases aligning to TRBD1. The CDR3 extends over 15 amino acids. V lost 0 bases, J lost 5 bases, and 3 bases stayed unmatched. Germline CDR1 is SGHRS and CDR2 is YFSETQ. CDR3 coding DNA: TGCGCCAGCAGCTTGGAACAGGGGGCGGATCAGCCCCAGCATTTT. Translation gives CASSLEQGADQPQHF.

This clone was detected only once. Within the sample, other DNA sequences also encode this same CDR3. The rearrangement uses TRBV7-9 and TRBJ2-2; TRBD2 matches at 12 bases. Germline values: CDR1 SEHNR, CDR2 FQNEAQ (reference sequence). This CDR3 region has 15 residues. Trimming took 4 bases from V and 5 from J; bases not matched to a gene: 2. CDR3 amino acids: CASSSTSGRTGELFF. CDR3 coding DNA: TGTGCCAGCAGCTCGACTAGCGGGAGAACCGGGGAGCTGTTTTTT.

The rearrangement uses TRBV7-2 and TRBJ1-1, with a weak D call TRBD1 (5 bases). This CDR3 spans 14 amino acids. Germline-derived CDR1 and CDR2 are SGHTA and FQGNSA. Trimming shortened V by 2 bases and J by 0 bases, and 7 bases separated the two germline ends. This chain's CDR3 is CASSLNRMNTEAFF. The CDR3 DNA reads TGTGCCAGCAGCTTAAACAGGATGAACACTGAAGCTTTCTTT.

The chain uses TRBV14 and TRBJ1-6, with a tentative D call TRBD1 (5 bases). Germline V CDR1 and CDR2: SGHDN, FVKESK. Trimming pared 0 bases from V and 7 bases from J, leaving 16 bases between. CDR3 length equals 17 residues. For the CDR3, the DNA is TGTGCCAGCAGCCAAGATTTCGGGACTCCGGGGAATTCACCCCTCCACTTT. Its protein product is CASSQDFGTPGNSPLHF.

The V gene is TRBV29-1, the J gene TRBJ1-1, with D possibly TRBD1 on 6 matching bases. Trimming took 7 bases from V and 4 from J, leaving 19 bases between them. The CDR3 is 14 amino acids. Per the germline V gene, CDR1 is SQVTM and CDR2 is ANQGSEA. CDR3 amino acids: CSAQGHLRPTEAFF. The CDR3 DNA reads as TGCAGCGCCCAGGGACATTTACGCCCCACTGAAGCTTTCTTT.

The gene calls are TRBV4-1 and TRBJ2-1; 8 bases are a match to TRBD2. Germline V gene lookup returns CDR1 MGHRA and CDR2 YSYEKL. V shed 1 base, J shed 10 bases, and the junction held 9 bases outside the gene matches. CDR3 length: 15 residues. Here the CDR3 reads CASSQGDGRALEQFF. CDR3 DNA sequence: TGCGCCAGCAGCCAAGGAGACGGGAGGGCCTTAGAGCAGTTCTTC.

This clone turned up a few times. This CDR3 reads CASSNSRVLDFYEQYF. The CDR3 bases are TGCGCCAGCAGCAACTCCAGGGTTTTGGATTTCTACGAGCAGTACTTC. The chain is built from TRBV5-1 and TRBJ2-7; perhaps TRBD1 as D (5 bases). This CDR3 is built from 16 residues. CDR1 and CDR2 (germline): SGHRS, YFSETQ. V was cut by 4 bases and J by 3 bases, with 20 bases left in between. Together with reference TRBV5-1 and TRBJ2-7, the CDR3 gives the full variable domain: KAGVTQTPRYLIKTRGQQVTLSCSPISGHRSVSWYQQTPGQGLQFLFEYFSETQRNKGNFPGRFSGRQFSNSRSEMNVSTLELGDSALYLCASSNSRVLDFYEQYFGPGTRLTVT.

V gene TRBV2 combines with J gene TRBJ2-1; D call uncertain. This CDR3 region has 13 residues. Germline V gives CDR1 SNHLY, CDR2 FYNNEI. The V end was cut by 5 bases, the J end by 7 bases, with 12 bases between. The CDR3 is CASSNSGGNEQFF. DNA of the CDR3: TGTGCCAGCAGTAATTCGGGTGGGAATGAGCAGTTCTTC.

The chain links TRBV1 to TRBJ2-7; TRBD1 was called by the table and not checked on the DNA. TRBV1 is flagged as a pseudogene. The CDR3 spans 21 residues. This CDR3 is CTSSQDPLKLIRDSPSYEQYF. CDR3 nucleotides: TGCACCAGCAGCCAAGACCCGTTGAAACTTATCCGGGACAGCCCTAGCTACGAGCAGTACTTC.

This clone was detected only a few times. The V gene is TRBV15, the J gene TRBJ1-3; D perhaps matches TRBD1 (5 bases). The V end lost 0 bases, the J end lost 0 bases, and 12 bases lay between the germline ends. The germline V gene encodes CDR1 LNHNV and CDR2 YYDKDF (reference sequence). The CDR3 has 17 amino acids. The CDR3 nucleotides are TGTGCCACCAGCAGAGATCAACCAGGGTCCTCTGGAAACACCATATATTTT. Its translation: CATSRDQPGSSGNTIYF.

This clone has only one observation. CDR3 nucleotide sequence: TGTGCCACCCGGGGAGACGGCACAGATACGCAGTATTTT. Amino acids: CATRGDGTDTQYF. The chain combines TRBV10-3 with TRBJ2-3; D possibly corresponds to TRBD2 (5 bases). From germline, CDR1 is ENHRY and CDR2 SYGVKD. The CDR3 loop spans 13 amino acids. V was pared by 10 bases and J by 1 base, with 12 bases between.

J is TRBJ2-5 and V is TRBV24-1; 8 bases fit TRBD1. The junction had 15 bases not matched to a gene; V was cut back by 5 bases and J by 5 bases. The CDR3 covers 17 residues. Germline V gives CDR1 KGHDR, CDR2 SFDVKD. For the CDR3, the DNA is TGTGCCACCAGTGCCACCTTCGGGAGACAGGGGCGGGAGACCCAGTACTTC. Translation: CATSATFGRQGRETQYF.

This chain connects TRBV2 to TRBJ2-3, with D uncertain. Trimming left V 1 base short and J 3 bases short, with 11 bases between. The CDR3 runs to 15 residues. Germline values: CDR1 SNHLY, CDR2 FYNNEI. CDR3 in DNA: TGTGCCAGCAGTGAAGGTCTTGGCCGAACAGATACGCAGTATTTT. Its protein product is CASSEGLGRTDTQYF.

The genes are TRBV2 and TRBJ2-6; 7 nucleotides line up with TRBD1. With V trimmed by 6 bases and J by 0 bases, 17 bases remained unmatched. Germline CDR1 reads SNHLY; CDR2 reads FYNNEI. The CDR3 is 20 residues long. CDR3 loop: CASRNRGRAPISSGANVLTF. The CDR3 DNA sequence: TGTGCCAGCAGGAACAGGGGAAGGGCTCCTATTAGCTCTGGGGCCAACGTCCTGACTTTC.

V is TRBV5-1 and J is TRBJ1-3, with 8 bases that match TRBD1. The CDR3 extends over 16 amino acids. The junction had 8 bases not matched to a gene; V was cut back by 4 bases and J by 2 bases. CDR1 SGHRS and CDR2 YFSETQ come from the germline V gene. The CDR3 bases are TGCGCCAGCAGCCCCCAGGACAGGGTAGCTGGAAACACCATATATTTT. This sequence encodes CASSPQDRVAGNTIYF.

This CDR3 is CASSMGLTMNTEAFF. CDR3 in DNA: TGCGCCAGCAGCATGGGTCTTACAATGAACACTGAAGCTTTCTTT. The chain links TRBV5-1 to TRBJ1-1; D gene unclear. Per the germline V gene, CDR1 is SGHRS and CDR2 is YFSETQ. The CDR3 covers 15 residues. The V gene lost 4 bases and the J gene lost 0 bases, with 13 bases spanning the gap.